These 6 T cell receptor beta chains were all obtained from the same sample, sequenced in a study of tumor-infiltrating lymphocytes in oesophageal squamous cell carcinoma. One entry per CDR3 protein, called by TCRdb with MiXCR from the PCR reads. The table includes some 14,000 distinct CDR3 sequences, approximately 50% detected once. The specimen was esophageal tumor tissue. The source is a male donor with esophageal squamous cell carcinoma.

This clonotype showed up many times. This chain joins TRBV2 and TRBJ1-4, with TRBD1 as a possible D gene (6 bases). The CDR3 is 16 residues long. Germline CDR1 and CDR2: SNHLY and FYNNEI. V lost 5 bases, J lost 0 bases, and 13 bases lay in between. CDR3: CASSHPGAATNEKLFF. In nucleotides, the CDR3 is TGTGCCAGCAGTCACCCGGGGGCGGCAACTAATGAAAAACTGTTTTTT.

This clonotype has a count of ten or more. The chain combines TRBV24-1 with TRBJ2-5, with 7 bases that match TRBD2. Losses at the gene ends were 0 bases for V and 3 bases for J; bases not matched to a gene: 9. The CDR3 has 17 amino acids. Germline values: CDR1 KGHDR, CDR2 SFDVKD. CDR3 bases: TGTGCCACCAGTGATTTGGATCCGGGAGGAGCGGAAGAGACCCAGTACTTC. Amino acids: CATSDLDPGGAEETQYF.

This clonotype was seen only a few times. The V call is TRBV9, the J call TRBJ2-1; the D is unclear. CDR1 and CDR2 from the germline V gene are SGDLS and YYNGEE. The CDR3 runs to 15 residues. V lost 1 base and J 1 base, leaving 9 bases between the germline ends. CDR3 sequence reads: CASSVKVMSYNEQFF. The DNA for the CDR3 is TGTGCCAGCAGCGTAAAGGTTATGTCCTACAATGAGCAGTTCTTC.

This clonotype was counted a few times. This chain connects TRBV7-2 to TRBJ1-2; 10 bases line up with TRBD1. V lost 5 bases and J lost 8; bases outside the gene matches: 5. Germline V gene sequence: CDR1 SGHTA, CDR2 FQGNSA. The CDR3 is 13 residues long. This CDR3 reads CASSRQGAVGYTF. CDR3 coding DNA: TGTGCCAGCAGCCGACAGGGGGCGGTGGGCTACACCTTC.

At least ten counts were recorded for this clonotype. This chain links TRBV4-2 with TRBJ2-1; TRBD1 might be the D (5 bases). CDR1 and CDR2 from the germline V gene are LGHNA and YNFKEQ. The CDR3 is 13 residues long. Trimming left V 4 bases short and J 7 bases short, with 11 bases between. The CDR3: CASSPNRLNEQFF. CDR3 nucleotides: TGTGCCAGCAGCCCCAACAGGCTGAATGAGCAGTTCTTC.

This chain connects TRBV12-3 or TRBV12-4 to TRBJ2-7; no clear D gene. The length of the CDR3 is 12 residues. Trimming pared 6 bases from V and 6 bases from J, leaving 12 bases between. CDR3 protein: CASRLTPGEQYF. CDR3 nucleotide sequence: TGTGCCAGCAGGTTGACTCCGGGCGAGCAGTACTTC.